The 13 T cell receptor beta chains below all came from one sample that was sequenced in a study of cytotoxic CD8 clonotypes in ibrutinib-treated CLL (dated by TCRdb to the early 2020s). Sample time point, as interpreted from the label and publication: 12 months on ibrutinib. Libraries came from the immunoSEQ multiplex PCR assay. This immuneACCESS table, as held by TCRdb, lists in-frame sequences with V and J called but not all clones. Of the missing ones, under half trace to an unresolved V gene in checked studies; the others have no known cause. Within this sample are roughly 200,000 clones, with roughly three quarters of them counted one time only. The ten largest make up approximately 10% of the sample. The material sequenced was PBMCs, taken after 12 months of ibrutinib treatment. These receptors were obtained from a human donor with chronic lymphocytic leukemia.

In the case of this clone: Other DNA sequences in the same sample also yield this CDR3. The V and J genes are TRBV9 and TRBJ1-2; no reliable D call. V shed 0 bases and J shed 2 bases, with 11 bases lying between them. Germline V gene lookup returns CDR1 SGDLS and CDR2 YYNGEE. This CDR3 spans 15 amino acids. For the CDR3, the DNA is TGTGCCAGCAGCGTAGGTGGAGGGCTCAACTATGGCTACACCTTC. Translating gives CASSVGGGLNYGYTF.

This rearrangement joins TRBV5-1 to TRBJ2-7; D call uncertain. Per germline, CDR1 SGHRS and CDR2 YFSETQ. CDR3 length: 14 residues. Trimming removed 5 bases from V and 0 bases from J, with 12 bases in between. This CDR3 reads CASRSADSSYEQYF. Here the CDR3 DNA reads TGCGCCAGCAGGAGCGCTGATAGCTCCTACGAGCAGTACTTC.

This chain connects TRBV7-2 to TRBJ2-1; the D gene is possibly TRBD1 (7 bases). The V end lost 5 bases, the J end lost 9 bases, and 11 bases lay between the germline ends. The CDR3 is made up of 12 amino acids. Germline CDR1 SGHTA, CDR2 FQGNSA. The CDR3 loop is CASSRQGGEQFF. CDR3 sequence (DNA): TGTGCCAGCAGCCGCCAGGGGGGTGAGCAGTTCTTC.

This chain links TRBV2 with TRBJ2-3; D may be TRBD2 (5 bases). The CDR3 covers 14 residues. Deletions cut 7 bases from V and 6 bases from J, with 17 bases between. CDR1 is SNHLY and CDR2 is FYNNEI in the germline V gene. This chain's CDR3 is CASIGRTSRDTQYF. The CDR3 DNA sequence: TGTGCCAGCATTGGGCGGACTTCCCGTGATACGCAGTATTTT.

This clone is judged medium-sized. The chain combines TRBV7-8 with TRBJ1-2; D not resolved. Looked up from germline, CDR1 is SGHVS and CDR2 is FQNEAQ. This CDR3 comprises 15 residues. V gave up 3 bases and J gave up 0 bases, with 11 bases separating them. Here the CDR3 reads CASSFGSSSNYGYTF. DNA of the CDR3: TGTGCCAGCAGCTTTGGGTCCAGCTCTAACTATGGCTACACCTTC.

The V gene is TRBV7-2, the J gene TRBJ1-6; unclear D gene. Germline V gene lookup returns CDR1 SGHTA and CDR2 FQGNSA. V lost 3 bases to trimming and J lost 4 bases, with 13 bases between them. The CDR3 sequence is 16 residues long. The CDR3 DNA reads TGTGCCAGCAGCTTTGGTAGTCAGGAATATAATTCACCCCTCCACTTT. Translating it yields CASSFGSQEYNSPLHF.

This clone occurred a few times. CDR3 sequence (DNA): TGCGCCAGCAGCTTGGCCAACGGTTACTACGAGCAGTACTTC. Its translation: CASSLANGYYEQYF. The chain carries TRBV5-1 and TRBJ2-7; D uncertain. The CDR3 spans 14 residues. From germline, CDR1 is SGHRS and CDR2 YFSETQ. The V gene lost 0 bases and the J gene lost 3 bases, with 10 bases spanning the gap.

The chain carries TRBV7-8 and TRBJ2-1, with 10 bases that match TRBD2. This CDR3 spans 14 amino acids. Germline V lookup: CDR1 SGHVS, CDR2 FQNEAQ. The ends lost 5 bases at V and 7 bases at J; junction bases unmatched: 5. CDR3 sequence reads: CASSEREGRNEQFF. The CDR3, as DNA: TGTGCCAGCAGCGAGCGGGAGGGCCGGAATGAGCAGTTCTTC.

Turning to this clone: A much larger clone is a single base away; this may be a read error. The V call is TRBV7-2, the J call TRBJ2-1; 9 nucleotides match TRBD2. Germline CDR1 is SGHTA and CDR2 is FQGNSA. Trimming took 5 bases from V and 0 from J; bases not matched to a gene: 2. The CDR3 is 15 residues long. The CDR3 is CASSLSGSSYNEQFF. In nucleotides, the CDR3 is TGTGCCAGCAGCCTTAGCGGGAGCTCCTACAATGAGCAGTTCTTC.

The CDR3, as DNA: TGTGCCAGCAGCCCCCGGGCGGGAGGAGGTACAGATACGCAGTATTTT. This codes for CASSPRAGGGTDTQYF. The chain employs TRBV11-2 and TRBJ2-3; 8 bases agree with TRBD2. The V gene's germline CDR1 is SGHAT and CDR2 FQNNGV. The V segment lost 5 bases and the J segment 3 bases; nucleotides outside the gene matches: 10. This CDR3 is 16 amino acids long.

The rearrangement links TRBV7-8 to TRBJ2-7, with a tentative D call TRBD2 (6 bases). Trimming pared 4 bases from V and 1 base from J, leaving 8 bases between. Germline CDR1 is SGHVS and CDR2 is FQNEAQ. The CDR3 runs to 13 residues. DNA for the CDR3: TGTGCCAGCAGCTGGGGGGTGTCCTACGAGCAGTACTTC. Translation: CASSWGVSYEQYF.

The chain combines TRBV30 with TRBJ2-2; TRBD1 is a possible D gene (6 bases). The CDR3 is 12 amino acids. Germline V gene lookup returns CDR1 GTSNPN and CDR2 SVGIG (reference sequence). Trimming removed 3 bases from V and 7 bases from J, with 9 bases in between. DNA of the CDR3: TGTGCCTGGAGCCGAGGGGGCGGGGAGCTGTTTTTT. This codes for CAWSRGGGELFF.

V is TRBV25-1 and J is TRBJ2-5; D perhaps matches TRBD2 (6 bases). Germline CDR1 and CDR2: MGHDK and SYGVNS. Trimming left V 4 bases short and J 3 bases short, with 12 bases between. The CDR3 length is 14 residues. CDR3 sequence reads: CASSAPGLKETQYF. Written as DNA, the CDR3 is TGTGCCAGCAGTGCCCCGGGACTCAAAGAGACCCAGTACTTC.